Here is one TCR beta chain with its context. The antigen is not known. Germline and junction disagree at one end, which may indicate a read error. Germline V lookup: CDR1 MGHRA, CDR2 YSYEKL. The CDR3 length is 13 residues. The sample comes from a study of T cell responses to AZD1222 COVID-19 vaccine. General study findings and limits: Most donors were white British, females outnumbered males, and clonal diversity was possibly underestimated. Spike was spanned by vaccine-associated CD4 TCRs, with dominance at 160-218 and 743-854. Samples come after the peak T cell response, not at day 14.

Data came from immunoSEQ multiplex PCR; TCRdb stores just in-frame clones and leaves some out. Counted here are about 120,000 clones, approximately 88% occurring once; the ten biggest clones make up roughly 3.6%. Sequences were derived from peripheral blood, sampled on day 0 of AZD1222 vaccination. The sequence came from an adult in good health. J is TRBJ1-1 and V is TRBV4-1, with TRBD1 as a possible D gene (6 bases). In DNA, the CDR3 is TGCGCCAGCAGCCAAGAAGGGGGTACTGGAGCTTTCTTT. Its protein is CASSQEGGTGAFF.